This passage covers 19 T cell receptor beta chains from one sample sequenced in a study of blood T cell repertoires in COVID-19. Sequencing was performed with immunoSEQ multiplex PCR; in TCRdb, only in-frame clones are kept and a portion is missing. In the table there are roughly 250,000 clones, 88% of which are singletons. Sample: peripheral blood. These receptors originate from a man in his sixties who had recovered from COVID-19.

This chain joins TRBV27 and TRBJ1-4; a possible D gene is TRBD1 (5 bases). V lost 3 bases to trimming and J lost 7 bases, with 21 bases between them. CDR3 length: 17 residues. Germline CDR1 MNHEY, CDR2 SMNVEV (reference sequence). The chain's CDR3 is CASSFKDPRAYGEKLFF. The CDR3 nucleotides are TGTGCCAGCAGTTTTAAGGACCCCAGGGCTTATGGTGAAAAACTGTTTTTT.

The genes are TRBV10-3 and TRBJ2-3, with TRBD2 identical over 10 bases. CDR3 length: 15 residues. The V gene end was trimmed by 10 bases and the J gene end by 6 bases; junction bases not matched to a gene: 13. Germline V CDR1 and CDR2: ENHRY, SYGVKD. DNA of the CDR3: TGTGCCACCGGGGAGAGCGGGGGGGCCATCGATACGCAGTATTTT. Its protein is CATGESGGAIDTQYF.

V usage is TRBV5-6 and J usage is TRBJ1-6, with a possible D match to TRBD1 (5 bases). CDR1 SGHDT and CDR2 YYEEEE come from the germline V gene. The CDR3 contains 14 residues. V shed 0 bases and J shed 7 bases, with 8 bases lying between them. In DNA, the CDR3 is TGTGCCAGCAGCTTGGCTGGGGGGAATTCACCCCTCCACTTT. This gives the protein CASSLAGGNSPLHF.

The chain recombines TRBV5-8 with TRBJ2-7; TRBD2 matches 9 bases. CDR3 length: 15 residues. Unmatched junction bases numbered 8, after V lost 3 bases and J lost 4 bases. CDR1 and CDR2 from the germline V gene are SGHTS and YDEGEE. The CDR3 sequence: CASSSTGTSLYEQYF. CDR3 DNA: TGTGCCAGCAGCTCAACCGGGACTAGCCTTTACGAGCAGTACTTC.

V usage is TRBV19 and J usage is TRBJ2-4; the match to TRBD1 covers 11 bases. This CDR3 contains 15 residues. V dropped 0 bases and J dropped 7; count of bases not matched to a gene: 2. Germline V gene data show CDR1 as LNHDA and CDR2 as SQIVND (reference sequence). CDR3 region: CASSIEDRGRNIQYF. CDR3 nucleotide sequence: TGTGCCAGTAGTATAGAGGACAGGGGGCGGAACATTCAGTACTTC.

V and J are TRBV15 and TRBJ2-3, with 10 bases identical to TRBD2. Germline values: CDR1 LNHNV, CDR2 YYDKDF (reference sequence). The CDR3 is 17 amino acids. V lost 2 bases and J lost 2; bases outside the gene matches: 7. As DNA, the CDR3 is TGTGCCACCAGCAGAACAATAGCGGGGGGACCCACAGATACGCAGTATTTT. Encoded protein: CATSRTIAGGPTDTQYF.

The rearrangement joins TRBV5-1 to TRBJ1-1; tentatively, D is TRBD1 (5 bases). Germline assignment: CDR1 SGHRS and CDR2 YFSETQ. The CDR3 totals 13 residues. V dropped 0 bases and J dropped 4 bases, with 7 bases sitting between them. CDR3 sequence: CASSLEGVTEAFF. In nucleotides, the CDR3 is TGCGCCAGCAGCTTGGAAGGGGTCACTGAAGCTTTCTTT.

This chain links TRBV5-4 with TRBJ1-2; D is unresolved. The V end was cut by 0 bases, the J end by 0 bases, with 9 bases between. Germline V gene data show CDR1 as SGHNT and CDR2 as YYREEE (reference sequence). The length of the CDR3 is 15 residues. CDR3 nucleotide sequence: TGTGCCAGCAGCTTGGACCTGATAGCTAACTATGGCTACACCTTC. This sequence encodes CASSLDLIANYGYTF.

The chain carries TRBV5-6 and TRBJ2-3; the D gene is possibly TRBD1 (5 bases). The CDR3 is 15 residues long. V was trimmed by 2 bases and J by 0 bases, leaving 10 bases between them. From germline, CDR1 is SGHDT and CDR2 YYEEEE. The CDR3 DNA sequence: TGTGCCAGCAGCTTTTTGGGGCCTAGCACAGATACGCAGTATTTT. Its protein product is CASSFLGPSTDTQYF.

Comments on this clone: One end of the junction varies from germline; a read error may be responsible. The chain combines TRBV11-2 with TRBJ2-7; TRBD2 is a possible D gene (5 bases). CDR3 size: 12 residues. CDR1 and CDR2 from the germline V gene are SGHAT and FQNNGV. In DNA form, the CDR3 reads TGTGCCAGCAGCTTAGCCGGAGGCTTCGTACAATTC. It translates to CASSLAGGFVQF.

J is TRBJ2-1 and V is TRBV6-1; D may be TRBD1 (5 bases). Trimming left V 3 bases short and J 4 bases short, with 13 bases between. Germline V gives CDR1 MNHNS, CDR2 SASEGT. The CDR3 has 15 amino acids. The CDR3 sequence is CASSETVGPYNEQFF. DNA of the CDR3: TGTGCCAGCAGTGAGACAGTTGGGCCATACAATGAGCAGTTCTTC.

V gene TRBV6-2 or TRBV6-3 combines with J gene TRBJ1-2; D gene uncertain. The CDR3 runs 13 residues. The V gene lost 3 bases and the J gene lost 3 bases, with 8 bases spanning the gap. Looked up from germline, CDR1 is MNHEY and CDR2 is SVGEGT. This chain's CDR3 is CASSYPPDYGYTF. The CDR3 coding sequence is TGTGCCAGCAGTTATCCCCCTGACTATGGCTACACCTTC.

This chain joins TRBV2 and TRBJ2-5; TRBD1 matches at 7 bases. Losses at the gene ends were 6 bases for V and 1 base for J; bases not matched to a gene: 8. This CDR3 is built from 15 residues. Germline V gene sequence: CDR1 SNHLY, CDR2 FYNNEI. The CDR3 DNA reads TGTGCCAGCAGAAAGACCGGGACAGCCCAAGAGACCCAGTACTTC. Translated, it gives CASRKTGTAQETQYF.

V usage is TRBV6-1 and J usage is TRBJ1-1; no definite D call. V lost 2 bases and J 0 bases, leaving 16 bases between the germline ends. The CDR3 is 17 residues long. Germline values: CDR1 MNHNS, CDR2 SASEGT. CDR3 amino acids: CASSEWQRAALNTEAFF. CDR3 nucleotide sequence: TGTGCCAGCAGTGAATGGCAGCGGGCAGCCTTGAACACTGAAGCTTTCTTT.

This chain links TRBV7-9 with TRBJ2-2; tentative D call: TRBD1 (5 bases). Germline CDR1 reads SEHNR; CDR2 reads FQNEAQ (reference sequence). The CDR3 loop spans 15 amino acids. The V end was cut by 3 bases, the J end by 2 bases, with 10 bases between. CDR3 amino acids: CASSLGQGNTGELFF. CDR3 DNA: TGTGCCAGCAGCTTGGGGCAGGGTAACACCGGGGAGCTGTTTTTT.

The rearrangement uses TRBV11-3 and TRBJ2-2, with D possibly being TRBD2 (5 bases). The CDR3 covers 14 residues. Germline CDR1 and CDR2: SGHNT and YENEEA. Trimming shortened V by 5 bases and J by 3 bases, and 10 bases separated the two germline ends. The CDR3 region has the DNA TGTGCCAGCAGCGCAGGAGGTGACACCGGGGAGCTGTTTTTT. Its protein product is CASSAGGDTGELFF.

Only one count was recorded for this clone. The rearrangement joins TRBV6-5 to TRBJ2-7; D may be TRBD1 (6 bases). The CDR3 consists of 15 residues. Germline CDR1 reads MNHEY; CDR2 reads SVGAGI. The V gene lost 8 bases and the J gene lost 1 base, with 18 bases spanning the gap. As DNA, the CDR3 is TGTGCCAGCGGATGGGGTGGACAGTTTTCCTACGAGCAGTACTTC. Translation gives CASGWGGQFSYEQYF.

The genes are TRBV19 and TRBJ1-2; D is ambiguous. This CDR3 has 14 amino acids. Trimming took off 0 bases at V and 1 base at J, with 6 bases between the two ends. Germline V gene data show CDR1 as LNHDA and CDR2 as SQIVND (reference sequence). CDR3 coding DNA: TGTGCCAGTAGTATAGATGCCAGTAACTATGGCTACACCTTC. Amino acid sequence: CASSIDASNYGYTF.

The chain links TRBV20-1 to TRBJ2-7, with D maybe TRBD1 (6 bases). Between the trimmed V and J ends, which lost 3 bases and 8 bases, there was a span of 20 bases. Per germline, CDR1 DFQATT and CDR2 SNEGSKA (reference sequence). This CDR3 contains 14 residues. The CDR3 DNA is TGCAGTGCTAGTCCCGAAGCGACAGGTTGGAAGCAGTACTTC. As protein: CSASPEATGWKQYF.